These 30 T cell receptor beta chains were all obtained from the same sample, sequenced in a study of blood T cell repertoires in COVID-19. Sequenced by immunoSEQ multiplex PCR; TCRdb stores in-frame clones only, minus some. The sample shows tens of thousands of clones, about 83% of them seen only once. The sample was peripheral blood. Source of these receptors: a human donor in a cohort sampled during active COVID-19.

The gene calls are TRBV28 and TRBJ2-1; D is undetermined. CDR1 MDHEN and CDR2 SYDVKM come from the germline V gene. V was clipped by 5 bases and J by 1 base, with 12 bases between them. The CDR3 extends over 15 amino acids. The DNA for the CDR3 is TGTGCCAGCAGTCCACGTCTGGCTTCCTACAATGAGCAGTTCTTC. Its translation: CASSPRLASYNEQFF.

As for this clone: Germline is not matched at one junction end, which may reflect a read error. This chain uses TRBV6-4 with TRBJ1-5; 11 positions agree with TRBD1. Germline assignment: CDR1 MRHNA and CDR2 SNTAGT. The CDR3 runs to 14 residues. The CDR3 DNA reads TGTGCCAGCACCGGGACAGGGGGGCATCAACCCCAGCATTTT. Protein: CASTGTGGHQPQHF.

There are a few counts of this clone. This chain joins TRBV27 and TRBJ2-7; D might be TRBD2 (6 bases). Germline-derived CDR1 and CDR2 are MNHEY and SMNVEV (reference sequence). The CDR3 is 14 residues long. V shed 3 bases and J shed 2 bases, with 11 bases lying between them. The CDR3 spells CASSLSGHPYEQYF. The CDR3, as DNA: TGTGCCAGCAGTTTGAGCGGGCACCCCTACGAGCAGTACTTC.

The genes are TRBV19 and TRBJ2-7; D possibly corresponds to TRBD2 (7 bases). The germline gives CDR1 LNHDA, CDR2 SQIVND (reference sequence). The CDR3 consists of 15 residues. V was pared by 4 bases and J by 5 bases, with 18 bases between. CDR3 bases: TGTGCCAGTAGTACCCAGGGGAGCGGGAACCACGAGCAGTACTTC. Its protein is CASSTQGSGNHEQYF.

The J gene is TRBJ1-6, the V gene TRBV27; no definite D call. Trimming removed 3 bases at V and 14 bases at J, with 14 bases between. The CDR3 totals 13 residues. Germline V gene sequence: CDR1 MNHEY, CDR2 SMNVEV (reference sequence). CDR3 nucleotide sequence: TGTGCCAGCAGTTTCAGGTCACCACCGGCCCTCCACTTT. Amino acid sequence: CASSFRSPPALHF.

This sequence joins TRBV19 and TRBJ1-1, with D possibly being TRBD1 (6 bases). V dropped 6 bases and J dropped 3 bases, with 14 bases sitting between them. This CDR3 has 14 amino acids. The germline V gene encodes CDR1 LNHDA and CDR2 SQIVND (reference sequence). The CDR3 coding sequence is TGTGCCAGTAGAGGGGCAGGGGTATACACTGAAGCTTTCTTT. Amino acids: CASRGAGVYTEAFF.

This clone was recorded only once. The CDR3 reads CASSAGTGINLQETQYF. The CDR3, as DNA: TGTGCCAGTAGTGCCGGGACAGGGATTAATCTCCAAGAGACCCAGTACTTC. V and J are TRBV19 and TRBJ2-5; 9 bases match TRBD1. V lost 5 bases, J lost 1 base, and 11 bases stayed unmatched. The germline V gene has CDR1 LNHDA and CDR2 SQIVND (reference sequence). This CDR3 is built from 17 residues.

The chain joins TRBV15 to TRBJ2-1; 12 bases agree with TRBD2. The junction had 6 bases not matched to a gene; V was cut back by 2 bases and J by 7 bases. CDR3 length: 16 residues. Germline V gene sequence: CDR1 LNHNV, CDR2 YYDKDF (reference sequence). The CDR3 spells CATSRPGLAGKNEQFF. The CDR3 DNA reads TGTGCCACCAGCAGACCCGGACTAGCGGGAAAAAATGAGCAGTTCTTC.

The V and J genes are TRBV5-1 and TRBJ2-7; possible D gene TRBD1, 5 bases. The CDR3 loop spans 14 amino acids. Trimming pared 5 bases from V and 4 bases from J, leaving 16 bases between. Germline V CDR1 and CDR2: SGHRS, YFSETQ. The CDR3 loop is CASRPLGVSYEQYF. In DNA, the CDR3 is TGCGCCAGCAGGCCTTTAGGGGTCTCTTACGAGCAGTACTTC. Supplemented by reference TRBV5-1 and TRBJ2-7, the full variable domain reads KAGVTQTPRYLIKTRGQQVTLSCSPISGHRSVSWYQQTPGQGLQFLFEYFSETQRNKGNFPGRFSGRQFSNSRSEMNVSTLELGDSALYLCASRPLGVSYEQYFGPGTRLTVT.

The chain employs TRBV5-4 and TRBJ2-1, with 7 positions matching TRBD2. Germline assignment: CDR1 SGHNT and CDR2 YYREEE (reference sequence). CDR3 length: 15 amino acids. V shed 2 bases and J 0 bases; nucleotides not matched to a gene: 2. The DNA of the CDR3 is TGTGCCAGCAGCTTCTCTAGCGGCTCCTACAATGAGCAGTTCTTC. This codes for CASSFSSGSYNEQFF.

The V gene is TRBV4-2, the J gene TRBJ2-4, with 9 bases fitting TRBD1. CDR3 size: 15 residues. Germline trimming cut 3 bases from V and 6 bases from J; bases unmatched to any gene: 6. CDR1 and CDR2 (germline): LGHNA, YNFKEQ. DNA for the CDR3: TGTGCCAGCAGCCAGCACAGGGGGCTTGGAAACATTCAGTACTTC. Protein: CASSQHRGLGNIQYF.

About this clone itself: At one end, the junction sequence differs from germline, possibly due to a read error. This CDR3 reads CASSSSGSKADTQYF. The CDR3 nucleotides are TGTGCTAGCAGCTCTAGCGGTTCAAAGGCAGATACGCAGTATTTT. The chain is built from TRBV7-7 and TRBJ2-3; 7 bases line up with TRBD2. CDR3 length: 15 amino acids. Germline V CDR1 and CDR2: SSHAT, FNYEAQ (reference sequence).

This clone was detected only a few times. V gene TRBV9 combines with J gene TRBJ1-3; 8 positions match TRBD1. V lost 4 bases to trimming and J lost 0 bases; unmatched junction nucleotides: 12. Germline V lookup: CDR1 SGDLS, CDR2 YYNGEE. The CDR3 has 18 residues. This chain's CDR3 is CASSQGQGLSLSGNTIYF. The CDR3 DNA is TGTGCCAGCAGCCAAGGACAGGGACTCTCTCTCTCTGGAAACACCATATATTTT.

The chain recombines TRBV6-6 with TRBJ2-5; TRBD2 matches at 7 bases. The trim removed 4 bases at V and 4 bases at J, leaving 6 bases unmatched. This CDR3 is 14 amino acids long. Germline CDR1 and CDR2: MNHNY and SVGAGI (reference sequence). The CDR3 DNA reads as TGTGCCAGCAGTTGGGGGGGGAACCGAGAGACCCAGTACTTC. Amino acids: CASSWGGNRETQYF.

The chain recombines TRBV3-1 (or the pseudogene TRBV3-2) with TRBJ2-7; 8 positions match TRBD2. The J segment lost 6 bases and the V segment lost 1 base, leaving 8 bases of the junction unmatched. The CDR3 has 15 amino acids. CDR1 and CDR2 from the germline V gene are LGHDT and YNNKEL (reference sequence). Here the CDR3 DNA reads TGTGCCAGCAGCCAAGGCGGGGTAGCGGGAACCGAGCAGTACTTC. This gives the protein CASSQGGVAGTEQYF.

CDR3 coding DNA: TGTGCCAGCAGCTCCGGGGTAGATACGCAGTATTTT. Translation: CASSSGVDTQYF. The rearrangement uses TRBV11-2 and TRBJ2-3; possibly TRBD2 for D (5 bases). CDR3 length equals 12 residues. The ends were cut back, 4 bases at V and 5 bases at J, with 7 bases in the middle. CDR1 is SGHAT and CDR2 is FQNNGV in the germline V gene.

The chain carries TRBV15 and TRBJ2-7; TRBD1 matches 7 bases. V lost 0 bases and J lost 5; bases outside the gene matches: 10. Germline CDR1 LNHNV, CDR2 YYDKDF (reference sequence). The CDR3 consists of 16 residues. CDR3 sequence: CATSRDMRGRMDEQYF. The CDR3 region has the DNA TGTGCCACCAGCAGAGATATGAGGGGGCGTATGGACGAGCAGTACTTC. The complete variable domain, with remaining parts taken from reference TRBV15 and TRBJ2-7, reads DAMVIQNPRYQVTQFGKPVTLSCSQTLNHNVMYWYQQKSSQAPKLLFHYYDKDFNNEADTPDNFQSRRPNTSFCFLDIRSPGLGDTAMYLCATSRDMRGRMDEQYFGPGTRLTVT.

The sample holds many counts of this clone. This chain connects TRBV11-2 to TRBJ2-2, with 9 bases lining up with TRBD2. V gave up 8 bases and J gave up 2 bases; unmatched junction bases: 15. CDR1 is SGHAT, CDR2 FQNNGV, per germline. The CDR3 length is 18 residues. CDR3 nucleotides: TGTGCCAGCGGGAGAATGCTAGCGGGAAATCTTAACACCGGGGAGCTGTTTTTT. Translated: CASGRMLAGNLNTGELFF.

The J gene is TRBJ1-2, the V gene TRBV20-1; D is ambiguous. The CDR3 contains 11 residues. The germline V gene has CDR1 DFQATT and CDR2 SNEGSKA (reference sequence). The V end lost 7 bases, the J end lost 5 bases, and 11 bases lay between the germline ends. The CDR3 DNA reads as TGCAGTGGAGGGAACGATTATGGCTACACCTTC. Translated, it gives CSGGNDYGYTF.

This clone has only a few counts. The gene calls are TRBV5-1 and TRBJ1-4; TRBD1 agrees at 7 bases. The CDR3 has 16 residues. V shed 4 bases, J shed 0 bases, and the junction held 6 bases outside the gene matches. Germline V gene lookup returns CDR1 SGHRS and CDR2 YFSETQ. Here the CDR3 reads CASSLGQPATNEKLFF. For the CDR3, the DNA is TGCGCCAGCAGCCTGGGACAGCCAGCAACTAATGAAAAACTGTTTTTT.

The rearrangement uses TRBV2 and TRBJ2-1; 9 positions match TRBD1. The CDR3 contains 16 residues. CDR1 and CDR2 (germline): SNHLY, FYNNEI. The CDR3 region is CAMLRDRASSYNEQFF. CDR3 bases: TGTGCGATGCTCCGGGACAGGGCCAGCTCCTACAATGAGCAGTTCTTC.

V gene TRBV6-2 or TRBV6-3 combines with J gene TRBJ2-5; 11 positions match TRBD2. This CDR3 is 17 amino acids long. J gave up 5 bases and V 2 bases, and 10 bases lay outside the gene matches. In germline, CDR1 is MNHEY, CDR2 SVGEGT. The CDR3 region is CASSYELAGGPGETQYF. The CDR3 region has the DNA TGTGCCAGCAGTTACGAGTTAGCGGGAGGGCCGGGGGAGACCCAGTACTTC.

This clone was counted a single time. V is TRBV21-1 and J is TRBJ2-7; the table's D call TRBD2 went unverified against the DNA. TRBV21-1 counts as a pseudogene. CDR3 size: 19 residues. CDR3 coding DNA: TGTGCCAGCAGCAATAAATTCAGGACTAGCGGGAGGATCACCTACGAGCAGTACTTC. Amino acids: CASSNKFRTSGRITYEQYF.

J is TRBJ1-5 and V is TRBV7-2; D call uncertain. The CDR3 totals 15 residues. Germline-derived CDR1 and CDR2 are SGHTA and FQGNSA. V dropped 5 bases and J dropped 4 bases, with 15 bases sitting between them. Written as DNA, the CDR3 is TGTGCCAGCAGCCACAGCCCGGGGATAAATCAGCCCCAGCATTTT. Protein product: CASSHSPGINQPQHF. The complete variable domain, with remaining parts taken from reference TRBV7-2 and TRBJ1-5, reads GAGVSQSPSNKVTEKGKDVELRCDPISGHTALYWYRQSLGQGLEFLIYFQGNSAPDKSGLPSDRFSAERTGGSVSTLTIQRTQQEDSAVYLCASSHSPGINQPQHFGDGTRLSIL.

V is TRBV5-4 and J is TRBJ2-2, with D perhaps matching TRBD2 (6 bases). CDR1 is SGHNT, CDR2 YYREEE, per germline (reference sequence). The CDR3 is made up of 14 amino acids. The germline V and J ends were trimmed by 4 bases and 5 bases, with 12 bases remaining between them. The CDR3 reads CASSRRDQTGELFF. In nucleotides, the CDR3 is TGTGCCAGCAGCCGGCGGGATCAAACCGGGGAGCTGTTTTTT.

The rearrangement links TRBV4-3 to TRBJ2-3; the D gene is possibly TRBD1 (5 bases). Germline V gene sequence: CDR1 LGHNA, CDR2 YSLEER. V lost 5 bases, J lost 5 bases, and 11 bases lay in between. The CDR3 loop spans 13 amino acids. The CDR3 nucleotides read TGCGCCAGCAGCTATACAAGGGGAGATACGCAGTATTTT. Its translation is CASSYTRGDTQYF.

This rearrangement joins TRBV5-1 to TRBJ2-2; D gene ambiguous. V was trimmed by 4 bases and J by 4 bases, leaving 11 bases between them. The length of the CDR3 is 14 residues. Germline V gene lookup returns CDR1 SGHRS and CDR2 YFSETQ. CDR3 loop: CASSPGAITGELFF. The CDR3 DNA sequence: TGCGCCAGCAGCCCCGGTGCAATCACCGGGGAGCTGTTTTTT.

The V gene is TRBV15, the J gene TRBJ2-2, with 9 bases lining up with TRBD2. J was trimmed by 5 bases and V by 1 base; bases with no gene match: 2. CDR3 length: 15 amino acids. Germline V lookup: CDR1 LNHNV, CDR2 YYDKDF (reference sequence). The CDR3 sequence: CATSRGLAGTGELFF. In DNA form, the CDR3 reads TGTGCCACCAGCAGAGGTCTAGCGGGAACCGGGGAGCTGTTTTTT.

V is TRBV19 and J is TRBJ2-6, with TRBD1 matching over 8 bases. The CDR3 extends over 19 amino acids. The junction had 12 bases not matched to a gene; V was cut back by 4 bases and J by 1 base. Germline V lookup: CDR1 LNHDA, CDR2 SQIVND (reference sequence). CDR3 region: CASSTQPGQGFSGANVLTF. The CDR3 coding sequence is TGTGCCAGTAGTACCCAACCCGGACAGGGATTTTCTGGGGCCAACGTCCTGACTTTC.

This clone came up a few times. The chain is built from TRBV24-1 and TRBJ2-7; TRBD1 might be the D (5 bases). Trimming left V 10 bases short and J 7 bases short, with 22 bases between. Germline values: CDR1 KGHDR, CDR2 SFDVKD. The CDR3 has 14 residues. The chain's CDR3 is CATAESRVPWEQYF. The CDR3 DNA follows: TGTGCCACGGCTGAGAGCAGGGTACCGTGGGAGCAGTACTTC.